Listed here are 31 T cell receptor beta chains from one sample, sequenced in a study of T cell repertoires in cytomegalovirus infection. Each CDR3 protein gets one entry after TCRdb re-called the reads with MiXCR. The table records some 390,000 distinct CDR3 sequences, roughly 20% of them present only once. The sequencing input was PBMCs. Receptor source: a human donor in good health (CMV status not recorded). Some clones in this sample may be carry-over from other donors' samples.

This clonotype has just one count. The chain is built from TRBV12-3 or TRBV12-4 and TRBJ1-1; D is perhaps TRBD1 (6 bases). The V end was cut by 2 bases, the J end by 5 bases, with 9 bases between. CDR3 length equals 13 residues. CDR3 protein: CASSLQGHTEAFF. The CDR3 nucleotides read TGTGCCAGCAGTTTACAGGGGCATACTGAAGCTTTCTTT.

This clonotype was recorded many times. This rearrangement joins TRBV7-2 to TRBJ2-1; 8 nucleotides match TRBD2. The V segment lost 3 bases and the J segment 9 bases; nucleotides outside the gene matches: 7. Germline CDR1 and CDR2: SGHTA and FQGNSA. The CDR3 spans 14 residues. The CDR3 is CASSFYGRGGEQFF. Here the CDR3 DNA reads TGTGCCAGCAGCTTCTACGGGAGGGGGGGTGAGCAGTTCTTC.

The chain uses TRBV6-6 and TRBJ1-1; D unclear. The V end was cut by 7 bases, the J end by 6 bases, with 21 bases between. Germline CDR1 is MNHNY and CDR2 is SVGAGI (reference sequence). This CDR3 region has 15 residues. As DNA, the CDR3 is TGTGCCAGCAACCCTACGGCCTGGGATGCCGCTGAAGCTTTCTTT. This codes for CASNPTAWDAAEAFF.

About this clonotype itself: The CDR3 does not end in the conserved phenylalanine or tryptophan, so this is likely a read error. The chain couples TRBV7-2 to TRBJ1-1; no definite D call. Germline values: CDR1 SGHTA, CDR2 FQGNSA. This CDR3 is built from 13 residues. The V gene lost 1 base and the J gene lost 1 base, with 4 bases spanning the gap. CDR3 DNA: TGTGCCAGCAGCTTAGGTCGGAACACTGAAGCTTTCTCT. Its translation is CASSLGRNTEAFS.

The chain couples TRBV29-1 to TRBJ2-4; the D gene is possibly TRBD2 (6 bases). In germline, CDR1 is SQVTM, CDR2 ANQGSEA. This CDR3 comprises 12 residues. V shed 6 bases and J shed 8 bases, with 14 bases lying between them. The CDR3 sequence is CSVRAGSDIQYF. Written as DNA, the CDR3 is TGCAGCGTAAGGGCGGGGTCCGACATTCAGTACTTC.

The V and J genes are TRBV6-2 or TRBV6-3 and TRBJ2-2, with a tentative D call TRBD1 (6 bases). Trimming took off 0 bases at V and 4 bases at J, with 12 bases between the two ends. Germline V gene sequence: CDR1 MNHEY, CDR2 SVGEGT. The CDR3 totals 16 residues. CDR3 sequence (DNA): TGTGCCAGCAGTTACTCGAAAGGGACATCCACCGGGGAGCTGTTTTTT. Translated, it gives CASSYSKGTSTGELFF.

This clonotype has at least ten counts. V usage is TRBV7-2 and J usage is TRBJ2-5; possibly TRBD2 for D (6 bases). Germline-derived CDR1 and CDR2 are SGHTA and FQGNSA. The V end was cut by 5 bases, the J end by 5 bases, with 18 bases between. The CDR3 contains 15 residues. CDR3 region: CASSPPGGPGETQYF. In DNA, the CDR3 is TGTGCCAGCAGCCCCCCCGGAGGGCCAGGGGAGACCCAGTACTTC.

V usage is TRBV7-6 and J usage is TRBJ2-2; 9 bases line up with TRBD1. CDR1 and CDR2 from the germline V gene are SGHVS and FNYEAQ. Trimming took 2 bases from V and 2 from J; bases not matched to a gene: 9. The CDR3 consists of 18 residues. CDR3 residues: CASSLRQWDRDNTGELFF. The CDR3 nucleotides read TGTGCCAGCAGCTTAAGGCAGTGGGACAGGGACAACACCGGGGAGCTGTTTTTT.

The V call is TRBV4-1, the J call TRBJ2-3; 7 nucleotides align to TRBD2. Germline CDR1 MGHRA, CDR2 YSYEKL. With 0 bases clipped from V and 6 bases from J, the junction kept 9 bases outside the gene matches. The CDR3 is made up of 16 amino acids. This chain's CDR3 is CASSQDFGGRVDTQYF. CDR3 bases: TGCGCCAGCAGCCAAGATTTTGGCGGGAGAGTGGATACGCAGTATTTT.

V and J are TRBV30 and TRBJ1-1; D ambiguous. Germline assignment: CDR1 GTSNPN and CDR2 SVGIG (reference sequence). V lost 0 bases, J lost 0 bases, and 17 bases lay in between. The CDR3 runs to 17 residues. The CDR3 sequence is CAWSVPWARGVNTEAFF. The CDR3 nucleotides read TGTGCCTGGAGTGTACCTTGGGCTCGAGGCGTGAACACTGAAGCTTTCTTT.

This clonotype occurred many times. The chain uses TRBV29-1 and TRBJ2-7, with D perhaps matching TRBD2 (5 bases). V was pared by 6 bases and J by 0 bases, with 12 bases between. The CDR3 covers 13 residues. CDR1 and CDR2 from the germline V gene are SQVTM and ANQGSEA. This chain's CDR3 is CSVREGSSYEQYF. For the CDR3, the DNA is TGCAGCGTGAGAGAGGGAAGCTCCTACGAGCAGTACTTC.

About this clonotype: A clone one base away is much larger, so this may be a read error. The chain recombines TRBV7-6 with TRBJ2-1; 8 bases align to TRBD2. Germline CDR1 is SGHVS and CDR2 is FNYEAQ. The CDR3 is made up of 14 amino acids. CDR3 in DNA: TGTGTCAGCAGCCCGGCGGGGGGATACAATGAGCAGTTCTTC. It translates to CVSSPAGGYNEQFF.

Only a few counts were recorded for this clonotype. The chain recombines TRBV5-4 with TRBJ2-1, with D possibly matching TRBD2 (5 bases). V was cut by 3 bases and J by 8 bases, with 12 bases left in between. CDR3 length equals 13 residues. Per germline, CDR1 SGHNT and CDR2 YYREEE (reference sequence). The DNA of the CDR3 is TGTGCCAGCAGCTCCCTAGCTCGGGATGAGCAGTTCTTC. Protein product: CASSSLARDEQFF.

In this sample, this clonotype turned up a few times. The chain has TRBV7-2 and TRBJ1-3, with 8 bases fitting TRBD1. The V gene's germline CDR1 is SGHTA and CDR2 FQGNSA. The CDR3 length is 15 residues. Losses at the gene ends were 1 base for V and 9 bases for J; bases not matched to a gene: 8. CDR3 coding DNA: TGTGCCAGCAGCTTAGAATCTGGACAGGGAGGCACCATATATTTT. This encodes CASSLESGQGGTIYF.

The chain combines TRBV6-2 or TRBV6-3 with TRBJ2-1; a weak D match, TRBD2 (6 bases). Germline loops: CDR1 MNHEY, CDR2 SVGEGT. This CDR3 spans 14 amino acids. V was shortened by 8 bases and J by 0 bases, with 11 bases between the two germline ends. CDR3 in amino acids: CASGTFTSYNEQFF. CDR3 coding DNA: TGTGCCAGCGGGACTTTTACCTCCTACAATGAGCAGTTCTTC.

This clonotype was seen ten or more times. The chain recombines TRBV29-1 with TRBJ1-1; unclear D gene. V was pared by 7 bases and J by 1 base, with 4 bases between. CDR1 SQVTM and CDR2 ANQGSEA come from the germline V gene. The CDR3 loop spans 10 amino acids. CDR3 sequence reads: CSAQNTEAFF. The CDR3 DNA follows: TGCAGCGCCCAGAACACTGAAGCTTTCTTT.

This clonotype occurred a few times. The chain carries TRBV3-1 and TRBJ2-5; D is possibly TRBD2 (5 bases). CDR3 size: 12 residues. The V and J ends lost 6 bases and 5 bases respectively, with 10 bases between them. Germline CDR1 LGHDT, CDR2 YNNKEL (reference sequence). CDR3 loop: CASSHGGETQYF. Written as DNA, the CDR3 is TGTGCCAGCAGTCACGGCGGGGAGACCCAGTACTTC.

Only a few counts were recorded for this clonotype. The chain carries TRBV2 and TRBJ2-3; 9 nucleotides agree with TRBD1. Germline assignment: CDR1 SNHLY and CDR2 FYNNEI. This CDR3 region has 14 residues. The CDR3 DNA reads as TGTGCAGACCCGGGACAGGGAAGCACAGATACGCAGTATTTT. Protein product: CADPGQGSTDTQYF.

The J gene is TRBJ2-7, the V gene TRBV28; 9 nucleotides match TRBD1. V lost 2 bases, J lost 9 bases, and 17 bases stayed unmatched. This CDR3 contains 17 residues. Germline values: CDR1 MDHEN, CDR2 SYDVKM. The CDR3 sequence: CASSLTGTGIPIHAQYF. The CDR3, as DNA: TGTGCCAGCAGTTTAACCGGGACAGGGATCCCGATCCACGCGCAGTACTTC.

V and J are TRBV5-4 and TRBJ2-5; TRBD2 is a possible D gene (6 bases). V lost 4 bases, J lost 5 bases, and 18 bases lay in between. The CDR3 runs 15 residues. From germline, CDR1 is SGHNT and CDR2 YYREEE (reference sequence). CDR3 residues: CASSRRIGGEETQYF. CDR3 DNA sequence: TGTGCCAGCAGCCGGAGGATCGGGGGAGAGGAGACCCAGTACTTC.

This clonotype was counted at least ten times. J is TRBJ2-7 and V is TRBV7-2; D perhaps matches TRBD2 (6 bases). The V and J ends lost 5 bases and 6 bases respectively, with 14 bases between them. This CDR3 is 13 amino acids long. CDR1 and CDR2 from the germline V gene are SGHTA and FQGNSA. The CDR3 here is CASSGSLGGEQYF. CDR3 nucleotides: TGTGCCAGCAGCGGGTCTCTCGGGGGCGAGCAGTACTTC. The whole variable domain, filled in from reference TRBV7-2 and TRBJ2-7, reads GAGVSQSPSNKVTEKGKDVELRCDPISGHTALYWYRQSLGQGLEFLIYFQGNSAPDKSGLPSDRFSAERTGGSVSTLTIQRTQQEDSAVYLCASSGSLGGEQYFGPGTRLTVT.

The chain combines TRBV29-1 with TRBJ1-1; TRBD1 matches 7 bases. Germline V gene data show CDR1 as SQVTM and CDR2 as ANQGSEA. CDR3 length: 12 residues. The junction had 9 bases not matched to a gene; V was cut back by 7 bases and J by 7 bases. The CDR3 reads CSAQTGFNEAFF. The CDR3 DNA is TGCAGCGCACAGACAGGGTTCAATGAAGCTTTCTTT.

This sequence joins TRBV28 and TRBJ1-1, with a tentative D call TRBD1 (5 bases). CDR1 is MDHEN, CDR2 SYDVKM, per germline. This CDR3 spans 14 amino acids. V lost 7 bases and J 6 bases, leaving 18 bases between the germline ends. This CDR3 reads CASILPGGRPEAFF. The CDR3 nucleotides are TGTGCCAGCATCCTTCCCGGGGGACGCCCTGAAGCTTTCTTT.

CDR3 loop: CASRKGRSRTSTEAFF. For the CDR3, the DNA is TGTGCCAGCAGAAAGGGTCGGTCCAGGACGAGCACTGAAGCTTTCTTT. The chain couples TRBV11-3 to TRBJ1-1, with no clear D. The V end lost 6 bases, the J end lost 4 bases, and 21 bases lay between the germline ends. The CDR3 extends over 16 amino acids. Germline assignment: CDR1 SGHNT and CDR2 YENEEA.

The gene calls are TRBV7-2 and TRBJ2-7; a weak D match, TRBD1 (6 bases). Germline V CDR1 and CDR2: SGHTA, FQGNSA. V lost 4 bases to trimming and J lost 2 bases, with 15 bases between them. The CDR3 has 15 amino acids. The CDR3 sequence is CASSSEQGLAYEQYF. In nucleotides, the CDR3 is TGTGCCAGCAGCTCCGAACAGGGTTTGGCCTACGAGCAGTACTTC.

This clonotype was found many times. The rearrangement uses TRBV7-2 and TRBJ2-1; tentative D call: TRBD1 (6 bases). The germline V gene encodes CDR1 SGHTA and CDR2 FQGNSA. This CDR3 spans 16 amino acids. Between the trimmed V and J ends, which lost 5 bases and 0 bases, there was a span of 14 bases. The CDR3: CASSGRGRSSYNEQFF. The CDR3 region has the DNA TGTGCCAGCAGCGGCAGGGGCCGGAGCTCCTACAATGAGCAGTTCTTC.

The table lists this clonotype with a few counts. The chain combines TRBV7-6 with TRBJ2-7; 11 bases are shared with TRBD2. CDR3 length: 15 residues. V gave up 4 bases and J gave up 7 bases; unmatched junction bases: 9. CDR1 and CDR2 from the germline V gene are SGHVS and FNYEAQ. The CDR3 coding sequence is TGTGCCAGCAGCTCTAGGCCGGGACTAGCGGAGGAGCAGTACTTC. It encodes CASSSRPGLAEEQYF.

Comments on this clonotype: A junction boundary mismatches the germline segment, possibly from a read error. The genes are TRBV5-5 and TRBJ1-4; D is unresolved. CDR3 size: 15 residues. From germline, CDR1 is SGHKS and CDR2 YYEKEE (reference sequence). The CDR3 here is CSSSLEYPTVEKLFF. The CDR3 coding sequence is TGTTCCAGCAGCTTGGAGTATCCGACGGTGGAAAAACTGTTTTTT.

This clonotype appeared many times. This chain uses TRBV7-2 with TRBJ2-5; no firm D call. Germline V gene data show CDR1 as SGHTA and CDR2 as FQGNSA. V lost 2 bases to trimming and J lost 5 bases, with 9 bases between them. This CDR3 has 13 amino acids. CDR3 amino acids: CASSLQAGETQYF. Here the CDR3 DNA reads TGTGCCAGCAGCTTACAGGCCGGCGAGACCCAGTACTTC.

This clonotype has more than one count but fewer than ten. The chain joins TRBV29-1 to TRBJ2-7; D is unresolved. This CDR3 is 11 amino acids long. Trimming cost V 4 bases and J 2 bases, with 6 bases left between them. The germline V gene has CDR1 SQVTM and CDR2 ANQGSEA. The CDR3 DNA reads as TGCAGCGTTGTCCTCACCTACGAGCAGTACTTC. Amino acid sequence: CSVVLTYEQYF.

The chain carries TRBV12-3 or TRBV12-4 and TRBJ2-1, with a tentative D call TRBD2 (5 bases). CDR3 length: 15 amino acids. V lost 1 base and J lost 8, with 15 bases in between. CDR3 bases: TGTGCCAGCAGTTTAGGGTCCCCACTAGACTATGAGCAGTTCTTC. Encoded protein: CASSLGSPLDYEQFF.